The 19 T cell receptor beta chains reported below all come from one sample, sequenced in a study of blood T cell repertoires in COVID-19. This table comes from immunoSEQ multiplex PCR, and its TCRdb copy is limited to in-frame clones, with some not included. The sample consists of about 140,000 clones, 75% to 90% of them appearing once. Material for sequencing was peripheral blood. The origin of the receptors is a woman of 80 years or more with acute or convalescent COVID-19.

This clone was counted once. The J gene is TRBJ2-2, the V gene TRBV18; 9 bases match TRBD2. This CDR3 has 18 amino acids. In germline, CDR1 is KGHSH, CDR2 LQKENI. V lost 3 bases and J lost 6; bases outside the gene matches: 14. CDR3 residues: CASSPGLARLGGSGELFF. In DNA, the CDR3 is TGTGCCAGCTCACCGGGACTAGCTCGCCTAGGTGGATCCGGGGAGCTGTTTTTT.

The CDR3 DNA reads TGTGCCAGCAGTTGGGGTAGCGGGGCCCAAGAGACCCAGTACTTC. It translates to CASSWGSGAQETQYF. The rearrangement joins TRBV2 to TRBJ2-5; 8 bases fit TRBD2. V shed 5 bases, J shed 1 base, and the junction held 6 bases outside the gene matches. The germline V gene encodes CDR1 SNHLY and CDR2 FYNNEI. This CDR3 is built from 15 residues.

CDR3 in DNA: TGTGCCAGCAGCTTTGAGGGGGTGAACACTGAAGCTTTCTTT. This gives the protein CASSFEGVNTEAFF. The chain is built from TRBV7-9 and TRBJ1-1, with D possibly TRBD1 on 6 matching bases. CDR1 and CDR2 (germline): SEHNR, FQNEAQ (reference sequence). The V and J ends lost 3 bases and 0 bases respectively, with 8 bases between them. There are 14 residues in the CDR3.

In its sample, this clone was seen once. The V call is TRBV6-6, the J call TRBJ2-2; 8 bases are shared with TRBD2. The length of the CDR3 is 14 residues. Germline trimming cut 10 bases from V and 4 bases from J; bases unmatched to any gene: 8. Germline-derived CDR1 and CDR2 are MNHNY and SVGAGI (reference sequence). CDR3 amino acids: CANGRGDSTGELFF. The CDR3 DNA reads as TGTGCCAACGGGAGGGGTGATAGCACCGGGGAGCTGTTTTTT.

The J gene is TRBJ1-1, the V gene TRBV6-5; TRBD1 might be the D (5 bases). The V end was cut by 10 bases, the J end by 6 bases, with 15 bases between. The germline CDR1 and CDR2 sequences are MNHEY and SVGAGI. CDR3 length: 12 amino acids. CDR3 in DNA: TGTGCCATCTTGGTTGGGGCTCCTGAAGCTTTCTTT. This codes for CAILVGAPEAFF.

The rearrangement links TRBV12-5 to TRBJ2-7; possibly TRBD1 for D (6 bases). CDR1 is LGHNT, CDR2 FRNRAP, per germline. V dropped 5 bases and J dropped 2 bases, with 22 bases sitting between them. This CDR3 is 17 amino acids long. Here the CDR3 reads CASGQAIGAGVPYEQYF. CDR3 nucleotide sequence: TGTGCTAGTGGTCAGGCGATTGGGGCAGGGGTACCCTACGAGCAGTACTTC.

The rearrangement uses TRBV7-2 and TRBJ1-1; D is possibly TRBD1 (5 bases). Trimming removed 5 bases from V and 3 bases from J, with 13 bases in between. The CDR3 has 14 amino acids. Germline V gene lookup returns CDR1 SGHTA and CDR2 FQGNSA. CDR3 protein: CASSPWGDYTEAFF. CDR3 coding DNA: TGTGCCAGCAGCCCCTGGGGGGATTACACTGAAGCTTTCTTT.

The chain combines TRBV2 with TRBJ2-7; 7 bases are shared with TRBD2. The V and J ends lost 6 bases and 5 bases, in that order; junction bases with no gene match: 13. The V gene's germline CDR1 is SNHLY and CDR2 FYNNEI. The CDR3 loop spans 15 amino acids. Here the CDR3 reads CASRRGREGFDEQYF. CDR3 nucleotide sequence: TGTGCCAGCAGGAGGGGCAGGGAGGGTTTCGACGAGCAGTACTTC.

V gene TRBV7-2 combines with J gene TRBJ1-2; the match to TRBD1 covers 7 bases. The CDR3 is 16 amino acids. J lost 8 bases, V lost 0 bases, and 12 bases had no gene match. Germline-derived CDR1 and CDR2 are SGHTA and FQGNSA. This CDR3 reads CASSLASIQGSQGYTF. The CDR3 DNA sequence: TGTGCCAGCAGCTTAGCCAGTATACAGGGGTCTCAAGGCTACACCTTC. Based on the CDR3 plus reference TRBV7-2 and TRBJ1-2, the full variable domain is GAGVSQSPSNKVTEKGKDVELRCDPISGHTALYWYRQSLGQGLEFLIYFQGNSAPDKSGLPSDRFSAERTGGSVSTLTIQRTQQEDSAVYLCASSLASIQGSQGYTFGSGTRLTVV.

V gene TRBV5-1 combines with J gene TRBJ1-6; no clear D gene. The germline V and J ends were trimmed by 0 bases and 9 bases, with 7 bases remaining between them. Per germline, CDR1 SGHRS and CDR2 YFSETQ. This CDR3 is 13 amino acids long. This CDR3 is CASSLGLSSPLHF. CDR3 DNA sequence: TGCGCCAGCAGCTTGGGACTTAGTTCACCCCTCCACTTT.

A remark on this clone: A read error may produce the germline difference seen at one junction end. The V and J genes are TRBV19 and TRBJ1-2; D gene unclear. Germline V lookup: CDR1 LNHDA, CDR2 SQIVND (reference sequence). This CDR3 contains 13 residues. As DNA, the CDR3 is TGTGCCAGTAACCCCTCACCTAAGTATGGCTACACCTTC. Encoded protein: CASNPSPKYGYTF. Full variable domain (remainder filled in from reference TRBV19 and TRBJ1-2): DGGITQSPKYLFRKEGQNVTLSCEQNLNHDAMYWYRQDPGQGLRLIYYSQIVNDFQKGDIAEGYSVSREKKESFPLTVTSAQKNPTAFYLCASNPSPKYGYTFGSGTRLTVV.

The chain links TRBV29-1 to TRBJ1-2, with D perhaps matching TRBD1 (5 bases). V was shortened by 3 bases and J by 4 bases, with 12 bases between the two germline ends. This CDR3 contains 13 residues. CDR1 and CDR2 from the germline V gene are SQVTM and ANQGSEA. CDR3 region: CSVEAGVFYGYTF. The CDR3 DNA follows: TGCAGCGTTGAGGCGGGGGTATTCTATGGCTACACCTTC.

CDR3 region: CASSLSRGDYGYTF. The CDR3 DNA reads TGCGCCAGCAGCCTCTCTCGGGGGGACTATGGCTACACCTTC. The chain combines TRBV4-1 with TRBJ1-2, with D possibly TRBD1 on 5 matching bases. The CDR3 runs to 14 residues. Between the trimmed V and J ends, which lost 4 bases and 3 bases, there was a span of 12 bases. The germline gives CDR1 MGHRA, CDR2 YSYEKL.

The chain carries TRBV30 and TRBJ1-4; D is ambiguous. The CDR3 is made up of 13 amino acids. Germline CDR1 is GTSNPN and CDR2 is SVGIG (reference sequence). With 2 bases removed from V and 2 bases from J, the gap between germline ends came to 6 bases. In DNA form, the CDR3 reads TGTGCCTGGAGTTCTAGCACTAATGAAAAACTGTTTTTT. It yields the protein CAWSSSTNEKLFF.

This rearrangement joins TRBV7-9 to TRBJ2-2, with 12 bases identical to TRBD1. Germline CDR1 is SEHNR and CDR2 is FQNEAQ (reference sequence). V gave up 8 bases and J gave up 6 bases; unmatched junction bases: 10. This CDR3 contains 16 residues. In DNA form, the CDR3 reads TGTGCCAGCGGATTACGGGGACAGGGGGCTTCCGGGGAGCTGTTTTTT. As protein: CASGLRGQGASGELFF.

This chain uses TRBV6-6 with TRBJ1-1; D uncertain. This CDR3 region has 14 residues. Germline CDR1 is MNHNY and CDR2 is SVGAGI (reference sequence). The V and J ends lost 8 bases and 1 base respectively, with 14 bases between them. CDR3 sequence: CASGEGPTNTEAFF. The CDR3 nucleotides are TGTGCCAGCGGTGAGGGTCCTACGAACACTGAAGCTTTCTTT.

The V call is TRBV19, the J call TRBJ1-2; 7 bases are shared with TRBD1. Germline CDR1 reads LNHDA; CDR2 reads SQIVND (reference sequence). V lost 2 bases, J lost 2 bases, and 8 bases stayed unmatched. The CDR3 sequence is 16 residues long. CDR3 sequence (DNA): TGTGCCAGTAGTATAAGGACGGGCAGGGGGAACTATGGCTACACCTTC. Its protein is CASSIRTGRGNYGYTF.

This clone has just a few counts. The chain couples TRBV7-6 to TRBJ1-1; D possibly corresponds to TRBD1 (5 bases). Germline CDR1 reads SGHVS; CDR2 reads FNYEAQ. This CDR3 contains 14 residues. V dropped 3 bases and J dropped 5 bases, with 13 bases sitting between them. The CDR3 DNA follows: TGTGCCAGCAGCTTGGGCCAAGCAGGGACTGAAGCTTTCTTT. Translating gives CASSLGQAGTEAFF.

V and J are TRBV4-2 and TRBJ1-2, with 8 bases fitting TRBD1. The germline gives CDR1 LGHNA, CDR2 YNFKEQ. Trimming took 0 bases from V and 3 from J; bases not matched to a gene: 9. The CDR3 extends over 17 amino acids. The CDR3 DNA follows: TGTGCCAGCAGCCAAGATAGGTCGGGGACAGGCCACTATGGCTACACCTTC. The encoded protein is CASSQDRSGTGHYGYTF.